Following are 22 T cell receptor beta chains from one sample sequenced in a study of blood T cells in healthy people across ages. A second PCR, run for 7 to 11 cycles, used a sample-barcoded 5' primer plus a J-beta primer mix. TCRdb re-derived calls from the 5' RACE reads in MiXCR, one entry per CDR3 protein. The sample contains roughly 2 million distinct CDR3 sequences, about 49% of which appear only once. Sequencing input: blood. These receptors were collected from a middle-aged woman in good health.

This clonotype was observed a handful of times. The chain combines TRBV9 with TRBJ1-4, with D possibly matching TRBD1 (6 bases). The V end was cut by 4 bases, the J end by 3 bases, with 22 bases between. Germline V lookup: CDR1 SGDLS, CDR2 YYNGEE. The CDR3 sequence is 18 residues long. The CDR3 DNA reads as TGTGCCAGCAGCTCCCCGGGGGGCCGGCGAACCCCTAATGAAAAACTGTTTTTT. This codes for CASSSPGGRRTPNEKLFF.

This chain links TRBV12-3 or TRBV12-4 with TRBJ2-3; perhaps D is TRBD1 or TRBD2 (5 bases each). The CDR3 is made up of 15 amino acids. Trimming pared 5 bases from V and 1 base from J, leaving 13 bases between. The CDR3 sequence is CASSGTRGGTDTQYF. As DNA, the CDR3 is TGTGCCAGCAGTGGGACCCGAGGGGGCACAGATACGCAGTATTTT.

The genes are TRBV4-3 and TRBJ2-1, with D possibly TRBD2 on 7 matching bases. Trimming took off 3 bases at V and 3 bases at J, with 24 bases between the two ends. The CDR3 sequence is 19 residues long. CDR1 and CDR2 (germline): LGHNA, YSLEER. CDR3 protein: CASSHDAWGGGAFYNEQFF. The CDR3 coding sequence is TGCGCCAGCAGCCACGATGCCTGGGGCGGGGGCGCCTTCTACAATGAGCAGTTCTTC.

The gene calls are TRBV11-2 and TRBJ2-2, with D possibly matching TRBD1 (6 bases). CDR1 and CDR2 (germline): SGHAT, FQNNGV. The CDR3 extends over 16 amino acids. Trimming cost V 2 bases and J 5 bases, with 15 bases left between them. The chain's CDR3 is CASSLFAAGVTGELFF. The DNA for the CDR3 is TGTGCCAGCAGCTTATTCGCGGCAGGGGTTACCGGGGAGCTGTTTTTT.

The chain employs TRBV12-3 or TRBV12-4 and TRBJ1-2, with D perhaps TRBD1 (6 bases). V lost 8 bases and J lost 2, with 15 bases in between. The CDR3 has 14 amino acids. CDR3 amino acids: CASGRGLTNYGYTF. CDR3 nucleotide sequence: TGTGCCAGCGGCCGGGGGCTTACAAACTATGGCTACACCTTC.

The chain is built from TRBV12-3 or TRBV12-4 and TRBJ1-4; TRBD1 matches 7 bases. The CDR3 consists of 17 residues. The J segment lost 3 bases and the V segment lost 3 bases, leaving 10 bases of the junction unmatched. The CDR3 sequence: CASSFNRGGAANEKLFF. CDR3 bases: TGTGCCAGCAGTTTCAACAGGGGCGGAGCTGCTAATGAAAAACTGTTTTTT.

The gene calls are TRBV27 and TRBJ1-5; D is undetermined. Germline V lookup: CDR1 MNHEY, CDR2 SMNVEV (reference sequence). The CDR3 has 14 residues. Trimming cost V 3 bases and J 0 bases, with 6 bases left between them. CDR3 residues: CASSFYSSNQPQHF. CDR3 DNA: TGTGCCAGCAGTTTTTACAGTAGCAATCAGCCCCAGCATTTT.

This clonotype was seen a handful of times. This chain links TRBV4-3 with TRBJ2-1; D remains ambiguous. This CDR3 contains 14 residues. The V gene's germline CDR1 is LGHNA and CDR2 YSLEER. Trimming took 4 bases from V and 4 from J, leaving 11 bases between them. The CDR3 loop reads CASSRDPVYNEQFF. In DNA form, the CDR3 reads TGCGCCAGCAGCCGCGACCCGGTTTACAATGAGCAGTTCTTC.

The gene calls are TRBV5-5 and TRBJ2-1, with a tentative D call TRBD2 (6 bases). Germline V CDR1 and CDR2: SGHKS, YYEKEE (reference sequence). The CDR3 has 15 residues. Trimming shortened V by 4 bases and J by 0 bases, and 11 bases separated the two germline ends. The CDR3 sequence: CASSRGLPSYNEQFF. CDR3 nucleotides: TGTGCCAGCAGCCGGGGACTCCCCTCCTACAATGAGCAGTTCTTC.

This chain connects TRBV6-8 to TRBJ2-5; 12 bases map to TRBD2. The CDR3 runs 15 residues. The germline V gene has CDR1 MNHGY and CDR2 SAAAGT. Trimming cost V 5 bases and J 4 bases; bases outside gene matches: 5. CDR3 protein: CASSARTSGVETQYF. The CDR3 region has the DNA TGTGCCAGCAGTGCCCGGACTAGCGGGGTAGAGACCCAGTACTTC.

This rearrangement joins TRBV15 to TRBJ2-1; 7 nucleotides match TRBD1. Germline CDR1 and CDR2: LNHNV and YYDKDF (reference sequence). V dropped 8 bases and J dropped 0; count of bases not matched to a gene: 4. The CDR3 has 14 residues. CDR3 sequence (DNA): TGTGCCACCGGACAGGTCAGCTCCTACAATGAGCAGTTCTTC. Its protein is CATGQVSSYNEQFF.

The rearrangement links TRBV18 to TRBJ2-2, with D possibly called TRBD1 or TRBD2 (5 bases each). Trimming removed 4 bases at V and 6 bases at J, with 12 bases between. Germline CDR1 is KGHSH and CDR2 is LQKENI. This CDR3 region has 14 residues. The CDR3 here is CASSLPRGAGELFF. The CDR3 nucleotides read TGTGCCAGCTCACTCCCGAGAGGGGCCGGGGAGCTGTTTTTT.

The gene calls are TRBV6-1 and TRBJ2-7; no definite D call. CDR3 size: 15 residues. Per germline, CDR1 MNHNS and CDR2 SASEGT. V lost 7 bases and J 3 bases, leaving 19 bases between the germline ends. This CDR3 is CASTRRATGVYEQYF. The CDR3 bases are TGTGCCAGCACCCGACGGGCTACTGGGGTCTACGAGCAGTACTTC.

This chain connects TRBV7-9 to TRBJ2-3; no definite D call. CDR3 size: 14 residues. The V gene's germline CDR1 is SEHNR and CDR2 FQNEAQ (reference sequence). The ends were cut back, 4 bases at V and 5 bases at J, with 13 bases in the middle. The CDR3 reads CASSSDRLEDTQYF. The CDR3 DNA reads TGTGCCAGCAGCTCCGATCGACTGGAAGATACGCAGTATTTT. Full variable domain (outside the CDR3, taken from reference TRBV7-9 and TRBJ2-3): DTGVSQNPRHKITKRGQNVTFRCDPISEHNRLYWYRQTLGQGPEFLTYFQNEAQLEKSRLLSDRFSAERPKGSFSTLEIQRTEQGDSAMYLCASSSDRLEDTQYFGPGTRLTVL.

This chain joins TRBV27 and TRBJ1-4, with TRBD1 matching over 8 bases. This CDR3 region has 14 residues. Germline V gene data show CDR1 as MNHEY and CDR2 as SMNVEV (reference sequence). V gave up 6 bases and J gave up 5 bases; unmatched junction bases: 5. In nucleotides, the CDR3 is TGTGCCAGCAGAAGACAGGGGAAAAATGAAAAACTGTTTTTT. Amino acid sequence: CASRRQGKNEKLFF.

The chain couples TRBV27 to TRBJ2-1; D call uncertain. The V end lost 0 bases, the J end lost 6 bases, and 12 bases lay between the germline ends. Germline-derived CDR1 and CDR2 are MNHEY and SMNVEV (reference sequence). The CDR3 is 15 residues long. The CDR3 nucleotides read TGTGCCAGCAGTTTATCAATCCCCGGCATCAATGAGCAGTTCTTC. This translates into CASSLSIPGINEQFF.

The gene calls are TRBV4-3 and TRBJ2-1; 10 nucleotides line up with TRBD2. The CDR3 has 17 residues. CDR1 and CDR2 from the germline V gene are LGHNA and YSLEER. V lost 0 bases and J lost 1; bases outside the gene matches: 3. CDR3 loop: CASSQDSGGASYNEQFF. DNA of the CDR3: TGCGCCAGCAGCCAAGACAGCGGGGGGGCTTCCTACAATGAGCAGTTCTTC.

The chain recombines TRBV29-1 with TRBJ2-5, with 8 bases fitting TRBD2. Germline CDR1 SQVTM, CDR2 ANQGSEA. The CDR3 has 10 residues. V dropped 7 bases and J dropped 9; count of bases not matched to a gene: 4. CDR3 bases: TGCAGCGCCACGGGGGGGGCCCAGTACTTC. Its protein product is CSATGGAQYF.

This chain joins TRBV7-9 and TRBJ2-5; D gene uncertain. The CDR3 spans 13 residues. Germline-derived CDR1 and CDR2 are SEHNR and FQNEAQ (reference sequence). Trimming took off 2 bases at V and 5 bases at J, with 9 bases between the two ends. This chain's CDR3 is CASSLSPEETQYF. CDR3 DNA: TGTGCCAGCAGCTTATCGCCCGAGGAGACCCAGTACTTC. Full variable domain (remainder filled in from reference TRBV7-9 and TRBJ2-5): DTGVSQNPRHKITKRGQNVTFRCDPISEHNRLYWYRQTLGQGPEFLTYFQNEAQLEKSRLLSDRFSAERPKGSFSTLEIQRTEQGDSAMYLCASSLSPEETQYFGPGTRLLVL.

The chain joins TRBV5-1 to TRBJ1-6; TRBD1 matches 8 bases. V shed 0 bases, J shed 6 bases, and the junction held 8 bases outside the gene matches. Germline CDR1 reads SGHRS; CDR2 reads YFSETQ. This CDR3 region has 17 residues. The CDR3 region is CASSLDGQGSGNSPLHF. The CDR3 region has the DNA TGCGCCAGCAGCTTGGACGGACAGGGAAGCGGTAATTCACCCCTCCACTTT.

CDR3 protein: CAISESNRGATNSPLHF. Written as DNA, the CDR3 is TGTGCCATCAGTGAGTCGAATAGGGGCGCAACTAATTCACCCCTCCACTTT. The chain recombines TRBV10-3 with TRBJ1-6, with a weak D call TRBD1 (5 bases). This CDR3 spans 17 amino acids. Germline assignment: CDR1 ENHRY and CDR2 SYGVKD. The V end lost 0 bases, the J end lost 6 bases, and 15 bases lay between the germline ends.

V usage is TRBV9 and J usage is TRBJ2-3; tentatively, D is TRBD2 (6 bases). Germline V gives CDR1 SGDLS, CDR2 YYNGEE. Trimming shortened V by 2 bases and J by 6 bases, and 10 bases separated the two germline ends. The CDR3 runs 13 residues. CDR3 sequence reads: CASSVGLRDTQYF. Here the CDR3 DNA reads TGTGCCAGCAGCGTGGGACTTCGCGATACGCAGTATTTT.